The 18 T cell receptor beta chains presented below share a single source sample, sequenced in a study of blood T cell repertoires in COVID-19. The table came from immunoSEQ multiplex PCR; TCRdb's copy has only in-frame clones and leaves some out. This sample has about 120,000 clones, with about 85% found just once. What was sequenced was peripheral blood. These receptors were obtained from a man at least 80 years old with active or convalescent COVID-19.

The chain combines TRBV12-3 or TRBV12-4 with TRBJ1-2, with D unclear. The CDR3 covers 12 residues. The V end was cut by 6 bases, the J end by 5 bases, with 10 bases between. CDR3 in DNA: TGTGCCAGCAGACTGACGGGGTATGGCTACACCTTC. Protein sequence: CASRLTGYGYTF.

A few counts support this clone. The chain is built from TRBV7-3 and TRBJ2-2; TRBD2 aligns across 9 bases. Germline V CDR1 and CDR2: SGHTA, FQGTGA. V lost 2 bases, J lost 7 bases, and 5 bases stayed unmatched. This CDR3 region has 15 residues. CDR3 in DNA: TGTGCCAGCAGCTTACGCGGGAGGGCCAACGGGGAGCTGTTTTTT. Its translation is CASSLRGRANGELFF.

The rearrangement links TRBV28 to TRBJ1-2; the D is unclear. Germline V gene lookup returns CDR1 MDHEN and CDR2 SYDVKM. Trimming removed 2 bases from V and 8 bases from J, with 9 bases in between. This CDR3 contains 12 residues. The CDR3 loop is CASSLTGRGYTF. The DNA for the CDR3 is TGTGCCAGCAGTTTAACCGGGAGAGGCTACACCTTC.

The chain couples TRBV6-2 or TRBV6-3 to TRBJ2-1, with 10 bases aligning to TRBD2. With 0 bases clipped from V and 8 bases from J, the junction kept 7 bases outside the gene matches. From germline, CDR1 is MNHEY and CDR2 SVGEGT. The CDR3 is 16 residues long. The CDR3 bases are TGTGCCAGCAGTTACTCACCTAGCGGGAGTATGGATGAGCAGTTCTTC. Its translation: CASSYSPSGSMDEQFF.

The chain is built from TRBV14 and TRBJ2-7; D might be TRBD2 (6 bases). Deletions cut 0 bases from V and 2 bases from J, with 14 bases between. Germline values: CDR1 SGHDN, CDR2 FVKESK. This CDR3 is 16 amino acids long. The CDR3: CASSQEVGGWPYEQYF. CDR3 in DNA: TGTGCCAGCAGCCAAGAGGTTGGAGGGTGGCCCTACGAGCAGTACTTC.

V is TRBV7-2 and J is TRBJ2-7, with 9 bases fitting TRBD2. Germline-derived CDR1 and CDR2 are SGHTA and FQGNSA. The CDR3 sequence is 15 residues long. V shed 0 bases and J 3 bases; nucleotides not matched to a gene: 3. CDR3 residues: CASSLASRGGYEQYF. DNA of the CDR3: TGTGCCAGCAGCTTAGCGTCGCGGGGGGGCTACGAGCAGTACTTC.

The rearrangement uses TRBV28 and TRBJ2-7, with D possibly TRBD1 on 5 matching bases. Germline assignment: CDR1 MDHEN and CDR2 SYDVKM. Trimming removed 4 bases at V and 3 bases at J, with 19 bases between. The CDR3 has 16 amino acids. The CDR3 region is CASSSDKGIGVYEQYF. CDR3 nucleotides: TGTGCCAGCAGTTCGGATAAGGGAATAGGGGTCTACGAGCAGTACTTC.

This clone was recorded at least ten times. The same CDR3 also results from other DNA sequences found in this sample. The gene calls are TRBV5-1 and TRBJ2-1; D may be TRBD2 (5 bases). CDR1 SGHRS and CDR2 YFSETQ come from the germline V gene. The CDR3 length is 13 residues. V lost 0 bases, J lost 9 bases, and 10 bases lay in between. This CDR3 is CASSLVPRGEQFF. In DNA, the CDR3 is TGCGCCAGCAGCTTGGTCCCCCGGGGTGAGCAGTTCTTC.

The V gene is TRBV19, the J gene TRBJ2-2; D is uncertain. The CDR3 is 18 residues long. Per germline, CDR1 LNHDA and CDR2 SQIVND (reference sequence). The V and J ends lost 1 base and 0 bases respectively, with 15 bases between them. Here the CDR3 reads CASSIGASGFANTGELFF. The CDR3 region has the DNA TGTGCCAGTAGTATAGGCGCCTCCGGGTTCGCGAACACCGGGGAGCTGTTTTTT.

The J gene is TRBJ1-5, the V gene TRBV18, with 8 bases lining up with TRBD1. Germline V gene sequence: CDR1 KGHSH, CDR2 LQKENI. The CDR3 sequence is 14 residues long. Germline trimming cut 3 bases from V and 5 bases from J; bases unmatched to any gene: 3. This CDR3 reads CASSPQGADQPQHF. The CDR3 nucleotides read TGTGCCAGCTCACCGCAGGGGGCGGATCAGCCCCAGCATTTT.

The rearrangement links TRBV4-1 to TRBJ1-2; 9 bases line up with TRBD1. Trimming took 4 bases from V and 4 from J; bases not matched to a gene: 7. The CDR3 has 15 residues. The germline V gene encodes CDR1 MGHRA and CDR2 YSYEKL. CDR3 residues: CASSPTGTGIYGYTF. CDR3 nucleotide sequence: TGCGCCAGCAGCCCAACCGGGACAGGGATCTATGGCTACACCTTC.

The chain recombines TRBV12-3 or TRBV12-4 with TRBJ1-4; no firm D call. Trimming took off 5 bases at V and 9 bases at J, with 10 bases between the two ends. This CDR3 contains 12 residues. In DNA, the CDR3 is TGTGCCAGCAGTACGGGAGTCCAAAAACTGTTTTTT. Translation: CASSTGVQKLFF.

The chain is built from TRBV6-1 and TRBJ2-7; 11 positions match TRBD2. Per germline, CDR1 MNHNS and CDR2 SASEGT. This CDR3 comprises 17 residues. V shed 1 base, J shed 3 bases, and the junction held 8 bases outside the gene matches. The CDR3 DNA reads TGTGCCAGCAGTGAAGAAGGTTTGGGACTAGCGGACTACGAGCAGTACTTC. Its translation: CASSEEGLGLADYEQYF.

V usage is TRBV7-9 and J usage is TRBJ1-6; TRBD1 might be the D (5 bases). This CDR3 contains 15 residues. V was trimmed by 1 base and J by 4 bases, leaving 8 bases between them. Germline lookup yields CDR1 SEHNR and CDR2 FQNEAQ (reference sequence). The CDR3 DNA follows: TGTGCCAGCAGCTTAGGCCAGGGTTATAATTCACCCCTCCACTTT. Its protein is CASSLGQGYNSPLHF.

The chain uses TRBV5-1 and TRBJ2-1; TRBD2 aligns across 8 bases. This CDR3 contains 20 residues. Germline V gene sequence: CDR1 SGHRS, CDR2 YFSETQ. The V segment lost 3 bases and the J segment 0 bases; nucleotides outside the gene matches: 17. CDR3 DNA sequence: TGCGCCAGCAGCTCGCAACTAACCGGGGGGGCAATAGCCTCCTACAATGAGCAGTTCTTC. This sequence encodes CASSSQLTGGAIASYNEQFF.

The chain couples TRBV5-1 to TRBJ2-5, with D possibly being TRBD1 (5 bases). The CDR3 spans 16 residues. Trimming shortened V by 0 bases and J by 0 bases, and 12 bases separated the two germline ends. Germline CDR1 is SGHRS and CDR2 is YFSETQ. CDR3 sequence: CASSLADRPYQETQYF. The CDR3 DNA follows: TGCGCCAGCAGCTTGGCCGACAGACCGTACCAAGAGACCCAGTACTTC.

The chain recombines TRBV19 with TRBJ1-5; perhaps TRBD1 as D (6 bases). V gave up 10 bases and J gave up 0 bases, with 16 bases separating them. Germline V lookup: CDR1 LNHDA, CDR2 SQIVND (reference sequence). The length of the CDR3 is 15 residues. CDR3 loop: CATDRNPHSNQPQHF. CDR3 nucleotides: TGTGCCACTGACAGGAACCCTCATAGCAATCAGCCCCAGCATTTT.

This chain uses TRBV29-1 with TRBJ2-1, with TRBD2 as a possible D gene (7 bases). Germline lookup yields CDR1 SQVTM and CDR2 ANQGSEA. Deletions cut 5 bases from V and 5 bases from J, with 25 bases between. This CDR3 contains 17 residues. The CDR3 nucleotides read TGCAGCGTTCTGGGGGGGCTAGCGTTCAAAGGAAACAATGAGCAGTTCTTC. Its translation is CSVLGGLAFKGNNEQFF.